The 14 T cell receptor beta chains in this list originate from one sample, sequenced in a study of T cell changes during pregnancy in multiple sclerosis. TCRdb's copy holds only in-frame clones and misses some; the assay was immunoSEQ multiplex PCR. Of about 61,000 clones listed, 90% are singletons. Sequenced here: peripheral blood, sampled in the first trimester of pregnancy. The receptors shown here come from a female donor in good health, enrolled as a control in a pregnancy study.

The J gene is TRBJ2-7, the V gene TRBV27; D perhaps matches TRBD2 (6 bases). Trimming removed 4 bases at V and 3 bases at J, with 10 bases between. CDR1 is MNHEY and CDR2 is SMNVEV in the germline V gene (reference sequence). The CDR3 extends over 13 amino acids. The CDR3 protein is CASSYSGGYEQYF. As DNA, the CDR3 is TGTGCCAGCAGTTATAGCGGAGGCTACGAGCAGTACTTC.

CDR3 in amino acids: CASSFTDYYNEQFF. Here the CDR3 DNA reads TGCGCCAGCAGCTTTACGGACTATTACAATGAGCAGTTCTTC. V usage is TRBV5-1 and J usage is TRBJ2-1, with D perhaps matching TRBD2 (6 bases). Trimming cost V 2 bases and J 4 bases, with 10 bases left between them. The CDR3 totals 14 residues. Germline lookup yields CDR1 SGHRS and CDR2 YFSETQ.

The chain combines TRBV2 with TRBJ2-7; TRBD2 agrees at 8 bases. Germline V gene sequence: CDR1 SNHLY, CDR2 FYNNEI. CDR3 length: 14 residues. V shed 3 bases and J 11 bases; nucleotides not matched to a gene: 12. CDR3 loop: CASSDGLAGAREYF. CDR3 nucleotide sequence: TGTGCCAGCAGTGACGGGCTAGCGGGCGCTCGGGAGTACTTC.

The V gene is TRBV19, the J gene TRBJ2-1; 11 bases fit TRBD2. From germline, CDR1 is LNHDA and CDR2 SQIVND (reference sequence). The trim removed 6 bases at V and 7 bases at J, leaving 14 bases unmatched. The CDR3 covers 17 residues. This CDR3 reads CASSIATSGIGGNEQFF. DNA for the CDR3: TGTGCCAGTAGCATCGCGACTAGCGGGATAGGGGGGAATGAGCAGTTCTTC.

The rearrangement links TRBV12-5 to TRBJ2-7, with D perhaps matching TRBD2 (6 bases). Trimming took 2 bases from V and 5 from J, leaving 16 bases between them. Germline assignment: CDR1 LGHNT and CDR2 FRNRAP. CDR3 length equals 15 residues. CDR3 in amino acids: CASGLSAGSSDEQYF. Written as DNA, the CDR3 is TGTGCTAGTGGTTTGTCCGCGGGATCCTCAGACGAGCAGTACTTC.

This rearrangement joins TRBV5-1 to TRBJ2-2; 7 nucleotides agree with TRBD1. The V and J ends lost 6 bases and 0 bases, in that order; junction bases with no gene match: 2. This CDR3 spans 14 amino acids. The germline gives CDR1 SGHRS, CDR2 YFSETQ. This chain's CDR3 is CASKGQANTGELFF. Written as DNA, the CDR3 is TGCGCCAGCAAAGGACAGGCGAACACCGGGGAGCTGTTTTTT.

This clone was seen only a few times. The genes are TRBV28 and TRBJ2-6, with D tentatively TRBD2 (7 bases). The germline V gene has CDR1 MDHEN and CDR2 SYDVKM. This CDR3 contains 15 residues. V gave up 7 bases and J gave up 0 bases, with 10 bases separating them. DNA of the CDR3: TGTGCCAGCAAGGGGGGGAACTCTGGGGCCAACGTCCTGACTTTC. This codes for CASKGGNSGANVLTF.

This chain uses TRBV25-1 with TRBJ2-2; D not resolved. V was clipped by 3 bases and J by 5 bases, with 13 bases between them. The CDR3 is 15 amino acids. CDR1 and CDR2 (germline): MGHDK, SYGVNS. The CDR3 protein is CASSDPRTETGELFF. The DNA of the CDR3 is TGTGCCAGCAGTGACCCCAGAACGGAGACCGGGGAGCTGTTTTTT.

This sequence joins TRBV14 and TRBJ2-1, with D possibly matching TRBD1 (5 bases). Germline V gives CDR1 SGHDN, CDR2 FVKESK. This CDR3 has 12 amino acids. The V end was cut by 0 bases, the J end by 10 bases, with 7 bases between. Written as DNA, the CDR3 is TGTGCCAGCAGCCAAGATTGGACAGAGCAGTTCTTC. Residues: CASSQDWTEQFF.

In the case of this clone: A junction boundary mismatches the germline segment, possibly from a read error. Other nucleotide sequences from this sample produce the same CDR3. This chain joins TRBV7-7 and TRBJ1-5; possible D gene TRBD1, 5 bases. The CDR3 runs 15 residues. Germline V CDR1 and CDR2: SSHAT, FNYEAQ (reference sequence). The CDR3 loop is CASSLALGGVQPQHF. The CDR3 nucleotides are TGTGCTAGCAGCTTAGCACTAGGAGGGGTTCAGCCCCAGCATTTT.

In this sample, this clone turned up once. This chain joins TRBV14 and TRBJ2-5, with 10 bases matching TRBD1. There are 15 residues in the CDR3. CDR1 is SGHDN, CDR2 FVKESK, per germline. V was pared by 1 base and J by 3 bases, with 2 bases of the junction left unmatched. CDR3 bases: TGTGCCAGCAGCCAAGCCGGGACAGGGGAAGAGACCCAGTACTTC. It codes for CASSQAGTGEETQYF.

V is TRBV27 and J is TRBJ1-2; 7 bases align to TRBD1. The CDR3 extends over 14 amino acids. The V and J ends lost 2 bases and 4 bases, in that order; junction bases with no gene match: 4. Germline V CDR1 and CDR2: MNHEY, SMNVEV (reference sequence). The CDR3 DNA sequence: TGTGCCAGCAGTTTACGACAGGGAGTCTATGGCTACACCTTC. Its protein is CASSLRQGVYGYTF.

This chain connects TRBV11-3 to TRBJ1-3, with unresolved D. Trimming shortened V by 4 bases and J by 0 bases, and 4 bases separated the two germline ends. This CDR3 region has 13 residues. Per the germline V gene, CDR1 is SGHNT and CDR2 is YENEEA. The CDR3 DNA is TGTGCCAGCAGCTCGAGCTCTGGAAACACCATATATTTT. As protein: CASSSSSGNTIYF. The full variable domain, its missing parts supplied by reference TRBV11-3 and TRBJ1-3, is EAGVVQSPRYKIIEKKQPVAFWCNPISGHNTLYWYLQNLGQGPELLIRYENEEAVDDSQLPKDRFSAERLKGVDSTLKIQPAELGDSAVYLCASSSSSGNTIYFGEGSWLTVV.

J is TRBJ2-5 and V is TRBV11-2; D is possibly TRBD2 (5 bases). CDR1 is SGHAT and CDR2 is FQNNGV in the germline V gene. V lost 5 bases and J lost 3, with 13 bases in between. The CDR3 is 14 amino acids. CDR3 in DNA: TGTGCCAGCAGCCAGAGGACTTTGGAAGAGACCCAGTACTTC. This codes for CASSQRTLEETQYF.